The rows below give T cell receptor beta chains drawn from one sample of a study of T cell responses to AZD1222 COVID-19 vaccine. Here immunoSEQ multiplex PCR was the method, and the copy in TCRdb shows in-frame clones only, minus some. Found here are around 140,000 clones, about 93% of them singletons; the top ten hold just over 5%. The sequenced sample was peripheral blood, obtained on day 0 of AZD1222 vaccination. These receptors all stem from an adult in good health. Each CDR3 is given without its conserved first and last residue. Each record gives: J gene, clone size, V gene, CDR3 protein. Clone sizes are given selectively: once, few, many, or a class where the clone is expanded.

TRBJ1-4 | NA | TRBV29-1 | SVRIGEKLF
TRBJ1-1 | once | TRBV25-1 | ATKKQGATEAF
TRBJ1-1 | NA | TRBV27 | ASSRDSYMNTEAF
TRBJ1-1 | NA | TRBV19 | ASSIDRGREAF
TRBJ1-4 | NA | TRBV2 | ASSEWGTTTNEKLF
TRBJ2-5 | NA | TRBV5-5 | ASSWTPGTPGGETQY
TRBJ2-7 | NA | TRBV2 | ASSDWAGMVVVEQY
TRBJ2-7 | few | TRBV27 | ASSFGPGRYYEQY
TRBJ1-2 | NA | TRBV6-1 | ASSEAKEGAST
TRBJ1-1 | NA | TRBV19 | ASSQNPQGVGRTEAF
TRBJ2-2 | few | TRBV3-1/TRBV3-2 | ASSQGVQNTGELF
TRBJ2-7 | NA | TRBV11-2 | ASSYRLAAGAFEQY
TRBJ2-1 | NA | TRBV9 | ASSVGLDPNSNEQF
TRBJ2-3 | NA | TRBV5-6 | ASSSRTGTSGGDTQY
TRBJ2-3 | NA | TRBV20-1 | SASSGSTDTQY
TRBJ1-2 | NA | TRBV5-1 | ASSFGRRPANYGYT
TRBJ2-3 | NA | TRBV9 | ASTLGTSGTDTQY
TRBJ2-1 | NA | TRBV5-6 | ASSSRGLAGVIYNEQF
TRBJ2-1 | NA | TRBV5-1 | ASSKDRGVYEQF
TRBJ1-2 | NA | TRBV19 | ASSTRQGWDYGYT
TRBJ2-7 | NA | TRBV4-2 | ASSQEPGPLYEQY
TRBJ1-1 | NA | TRBV9 | ASSVGRRGTEAF
TRBJ1-4 | NA | TRBV28 | ASSSGQNNEKLF
TRBJ1-1 | NA | TRBV6-2/TRBV6-3 | ASSQGGAKNTEAF
TRBJ1-1 | NA | TRBV6-5 | ASSSQGLNTEAF
TRBJ1-4 | NA | TRBV9 | ASSVGPGMVEKLF
TRBJ2-5 | once | TRBV30 | AWSYGTSGRDFQETQY
TRBJ2-7 | NA | TRBV11-2 | ASSSLRSGPYEQY
TRBJ1-1 | NA | TRBV6-5 | ASSPQRTAHTEAF
TRBJ1-2 | NA | TRBV6-5 | ASSGTGGVGYT
TRBJ1-1 | NA | TRBV4-1 | ASSQGVRYTEAF
TRBJ1-2 | NA | TRBV7-8 | ASRPGGPNYGYT
TRBJ2-5 | once | TRBV11-1 | ASGQGSQETQY
TRBJ1-2 | NA | TRBV3-1/TRBV3-2 | ASRAGPGLGVSYGYT
TRBJ1-2 | NA | TRBV7-9 | ASSFPNYGYT
TRBJ2-3 | NA | TRBV5-1 | ASSLNSGADTQY
TRBJ1-5 | NA | TRBV4-1 | ASSLLSGNQPQH
TRBJ2-3 | NA | TRBV27 | ASSLFMGAGTDTQY
TRBJ1-1 | NA | TRBV6-5 | ASSPQGDGTEAF
TRBJ1-2 | NA | TRBV7-3 | ASSPGQNYGYT
TRBJ2-5 | once | TRBV14 | ASSQRTSQETQY
TRBJ1-2 | NA | TRBV29-1 | SVRGGQDNYGYT